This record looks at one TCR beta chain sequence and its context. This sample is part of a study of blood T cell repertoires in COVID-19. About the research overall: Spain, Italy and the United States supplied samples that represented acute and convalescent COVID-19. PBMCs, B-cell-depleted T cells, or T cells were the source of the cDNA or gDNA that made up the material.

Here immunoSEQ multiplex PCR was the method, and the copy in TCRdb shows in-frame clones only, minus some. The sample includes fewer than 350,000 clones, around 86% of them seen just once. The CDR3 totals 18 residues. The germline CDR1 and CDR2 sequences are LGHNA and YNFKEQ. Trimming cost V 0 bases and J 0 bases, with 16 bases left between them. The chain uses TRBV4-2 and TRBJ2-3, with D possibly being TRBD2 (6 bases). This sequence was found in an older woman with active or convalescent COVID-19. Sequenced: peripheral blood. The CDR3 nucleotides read TGTGCCAGCAGCCAAGATACGTTTCAGGAGGGGAGCACAGATACGCAGTATTTT. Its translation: CASSQDTFQEGSTDTQYF.